The clone carrying this T cell receptor (beta chain) occurred once. Its antigen remains unknown. The sample is drawn from a study of T cell repertoires in ileal Crohn's disease. Study conclusions and caveats: Clonality above 26.8% at surgery always came with endoscopic recurrence.

V shed 5 bases and J shed 7 bases, with 9 bases lying between them. The CDR3 has 13 amino acids. Germline CDR1 reads SSHAT; CDR2 reads FNYEAQ (reference sequence). Repertoires were generated with immunoSEQ multiplex PCR, while TCRdb's copy carries only in-frame clones and drops some. The data show about 16,000 clones, approximately 94% seen once. This chain connects TRBV7-7 to TRBJ1-6; TRBD1 might be the D (6 bases). What was sequenced was ileal tissue. The receptor comes from an adult with Crohn's disease. CDR3 amino acids: CASSRQENSPLHF. The CDR3 coding sequence is TGTGCCAGCAGCCGACAGGAGAATTCACCCCTCCACTTT. Variable domain in full (rest from reference TRBV7-7 and TRBJ1-6): GAGVSQSPRYKVTKRGQDVTLRCDPISSHATLYWYQQALGQGPEFLTYFNYEAQPDKSGLPSDRFSAERPEGSISTLTIQRTEQRDSAMYRCASSRQENSPLHFGNGTRLTVT.